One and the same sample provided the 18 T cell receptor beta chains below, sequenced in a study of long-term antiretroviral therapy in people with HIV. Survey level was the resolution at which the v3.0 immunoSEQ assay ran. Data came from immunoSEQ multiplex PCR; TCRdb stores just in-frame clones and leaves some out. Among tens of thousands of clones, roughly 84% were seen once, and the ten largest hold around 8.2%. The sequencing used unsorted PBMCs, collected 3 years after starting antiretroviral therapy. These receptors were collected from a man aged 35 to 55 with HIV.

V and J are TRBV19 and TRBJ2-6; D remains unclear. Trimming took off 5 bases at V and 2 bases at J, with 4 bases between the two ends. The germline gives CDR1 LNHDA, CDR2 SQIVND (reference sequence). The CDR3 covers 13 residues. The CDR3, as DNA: TGTGCCAGTAGTCCTCCTGGGGCCAACGTCCTGACTTTC. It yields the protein CASSPPGANVLTF.

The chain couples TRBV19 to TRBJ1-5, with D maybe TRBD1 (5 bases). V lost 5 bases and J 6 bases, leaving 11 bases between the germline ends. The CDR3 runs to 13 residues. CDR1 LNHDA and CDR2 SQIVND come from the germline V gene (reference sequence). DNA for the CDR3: TGTGCCAGTAGTTGGGGGGTACGTCAGCCCCAGCATTTT. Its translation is CASSWGVRQPQHF.

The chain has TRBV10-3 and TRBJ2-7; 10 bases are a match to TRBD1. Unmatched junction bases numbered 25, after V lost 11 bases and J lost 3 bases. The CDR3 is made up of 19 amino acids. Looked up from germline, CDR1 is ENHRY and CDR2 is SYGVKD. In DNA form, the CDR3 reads TGTGCCGCCTCATCATCGAGGAACCGGGACAGGGGTAGTTTCTACGAGCAGTACTTC. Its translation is CAASSSRNRDRGSFYEQYF.

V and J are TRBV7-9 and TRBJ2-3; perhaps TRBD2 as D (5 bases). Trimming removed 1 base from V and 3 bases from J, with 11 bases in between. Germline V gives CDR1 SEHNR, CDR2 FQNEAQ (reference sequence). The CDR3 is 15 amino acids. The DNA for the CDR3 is TGTGCCAGCAGCTTAGAAGAGCTAGCAACAGATACGCAGTATTTT. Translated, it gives CASSLEELATDTQYF.

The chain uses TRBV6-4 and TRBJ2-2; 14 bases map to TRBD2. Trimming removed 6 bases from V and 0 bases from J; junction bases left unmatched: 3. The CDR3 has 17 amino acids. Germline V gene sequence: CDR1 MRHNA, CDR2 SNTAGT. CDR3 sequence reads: CASSLTSGGANTGELFF. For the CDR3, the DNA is TGTGCCAGCAGCTTGACTAGCGGGGGGGCGAACACCGGGGAGCTGTTTTTT.

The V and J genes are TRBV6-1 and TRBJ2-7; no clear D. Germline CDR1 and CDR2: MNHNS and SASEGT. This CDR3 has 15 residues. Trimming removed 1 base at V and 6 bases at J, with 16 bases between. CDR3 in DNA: TGTGCCAGCAGTGAAGAAACAGACTTCTACATCGAGCAGTACTTC. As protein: CASSEETDFYIEQYF.

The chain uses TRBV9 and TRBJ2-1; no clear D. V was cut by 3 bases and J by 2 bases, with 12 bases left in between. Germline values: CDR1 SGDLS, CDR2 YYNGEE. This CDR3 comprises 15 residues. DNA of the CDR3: TGTGCCAGCAGCGCTACGGGCGGTGCCTACAATGAGCAGTTCTTC. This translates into CASSATGGAYNEQFF.

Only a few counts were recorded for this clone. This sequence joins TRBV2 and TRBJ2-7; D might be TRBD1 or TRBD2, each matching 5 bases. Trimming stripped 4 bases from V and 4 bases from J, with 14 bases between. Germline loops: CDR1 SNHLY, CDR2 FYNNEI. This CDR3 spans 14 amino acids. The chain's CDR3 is CASSAVGVPYEQYF. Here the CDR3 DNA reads TGTGCCAGCAGTGCAGTGGGGGTCCCTTACGAGCAGTACTTC.

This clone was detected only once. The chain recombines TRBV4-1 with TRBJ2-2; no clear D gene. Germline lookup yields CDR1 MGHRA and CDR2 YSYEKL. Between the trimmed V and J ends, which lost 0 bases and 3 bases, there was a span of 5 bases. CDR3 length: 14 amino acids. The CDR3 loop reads CASSQDSDTGELFF. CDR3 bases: TGCGCCAGCAGCCAAGACTCTGACACCGGGGAGCTGTTTTTT.

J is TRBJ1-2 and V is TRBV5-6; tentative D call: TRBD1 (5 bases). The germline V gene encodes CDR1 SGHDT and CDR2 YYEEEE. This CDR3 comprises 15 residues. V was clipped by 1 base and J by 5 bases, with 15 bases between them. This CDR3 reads CASSLSGTYSYGYTF. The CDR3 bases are TGTGCCAGCAGCTTGTCCGGGACGTACAGTTATGGCTACACCTTC.

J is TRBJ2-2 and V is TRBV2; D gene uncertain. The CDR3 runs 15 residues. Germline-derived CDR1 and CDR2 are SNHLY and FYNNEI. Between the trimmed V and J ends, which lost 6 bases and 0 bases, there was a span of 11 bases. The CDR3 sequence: CASSSRRANTGELFF. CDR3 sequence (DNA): TGTGCCAGCAGCTCCAGGCGCGCGAACACCGGGGAGCTGTTTTTT.

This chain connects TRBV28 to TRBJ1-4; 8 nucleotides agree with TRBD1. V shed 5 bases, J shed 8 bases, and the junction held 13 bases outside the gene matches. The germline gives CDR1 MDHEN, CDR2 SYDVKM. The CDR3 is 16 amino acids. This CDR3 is CASSETGGGYEEKLFF. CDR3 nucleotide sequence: TGTGCCAGCAGTGAAACAGGGGGAGGATATGAAGAAAAACTGTTTTTT.

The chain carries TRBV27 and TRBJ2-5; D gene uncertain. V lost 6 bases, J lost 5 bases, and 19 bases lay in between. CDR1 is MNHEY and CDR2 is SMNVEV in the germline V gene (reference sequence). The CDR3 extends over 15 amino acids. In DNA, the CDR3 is TGTGCCAGCAGGAAGGGCTACTCCGAGTGGGAGACCCAGTACTTC. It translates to CASRKGYSEWETQYF.

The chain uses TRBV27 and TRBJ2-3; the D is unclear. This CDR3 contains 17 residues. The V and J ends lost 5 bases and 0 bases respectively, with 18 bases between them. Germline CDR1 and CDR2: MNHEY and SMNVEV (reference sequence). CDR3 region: CASSTSFGQDSTDTQYF. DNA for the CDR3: TGTGCCAGCAGTACCTCTTTTGGGCAGGATAGCACAGATACGCAGTATTTT.

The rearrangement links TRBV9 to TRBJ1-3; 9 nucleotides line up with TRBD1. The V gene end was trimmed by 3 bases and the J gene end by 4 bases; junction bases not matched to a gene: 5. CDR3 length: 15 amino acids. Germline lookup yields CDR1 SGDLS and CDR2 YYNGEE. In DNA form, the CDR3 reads TGTGCCAGCAGCGGGGGACAGGGTGCGGGAAACACCATATATTTT. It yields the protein CASSGGQGAGNTIYF.

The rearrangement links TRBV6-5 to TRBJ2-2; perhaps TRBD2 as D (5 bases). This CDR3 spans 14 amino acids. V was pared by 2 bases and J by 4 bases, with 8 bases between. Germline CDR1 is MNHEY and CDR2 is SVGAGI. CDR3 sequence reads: CASSYERPTGELFF. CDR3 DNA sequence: TGTGCCAGCAGTTACGAGCGGCCCACCGGGGAGCTGTTTTTT.

Here the CDR3 reads CASSLEGGQSSYNSPLHF. In DNA, the CDR3 is TGTGCCAGCAGCTTAGAAGGAGGCCAGAGCTCCTATAATTCACCCCTCCACTTT. The genes are TRBV11-2 and TRBJ1-6; D remains ambiguous. CDR1 is SGHAT and CDR2 is FQNNGV in the germline V gene. CDR3 length: 18 amino acids. V was shortened by 0 bases and J by 0 bases, with 12 bases between the two germline ends.

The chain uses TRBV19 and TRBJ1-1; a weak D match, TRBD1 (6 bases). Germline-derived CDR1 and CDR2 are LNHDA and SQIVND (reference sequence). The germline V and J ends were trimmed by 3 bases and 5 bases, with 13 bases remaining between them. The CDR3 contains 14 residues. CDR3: CASSMTGRTTEAFF. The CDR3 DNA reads TGTGCCAGTAGTATGACAGGCCGAACGACTGAAGCTTTCTTT.